Detailed here is one T cell receptor beta chain. What antigen it recognizes has not been identified. Within one base of it there is no much larger clone, and no base qualities were kept. These data come from a study of blood T cell repertoires in COVID-19 (dated by TCRdb to the early 2020s). Regarding the study in general: Samples from collaborators originated in the United States, Italy and Spain and spanned both the acute and convalescent phases of COVID-19. The material from the prospective study consisted of cDNA or gDNA derived from T cells, B-cell-depleted T cells, or PBMCs. Subjects who had been exposed to COVID-19, were actively infected with it, or had recovered from it provided the deeply sampled blood TCRbeta repertoires that made up the dataset. A freely available public database, intended as a resource for researchers studying the immune response to SARS-CoV-2, is where the repertoires were released. Samples were obtained from the ongoing ImmuneRACE study (first 160 participants) and from about 1,300 subjects provided by 6 global collaborators. A de-identified subject ID, COVID-19 status, age in years and sex were almost always included in the sample metadata. Where available, HLA class I and class II types were obtained from metadata supplied by the sample provider rather than from assay-based typing. Results the study describes overall, beyond this receptor: The quantity of clinical and demographic metadata differed by source and by participant and was supplied without curation.

TCRbeta CDR3 regions were amplified from genomic DNA by means of the immunoSEQ Assay, a bias-controlled multiplex PCR. The authors' analysis ran thus. Within the assay, amplification of reference gene primers was used to estimate how many nucleated cells each sample contained. To quantify the absolute abundance of each unique TCRbeta CDR3 rearrangement, sequence reads were collapsed and filtered. For each sample, productive Simpson clonality was calculated by taking the square root of Simpson's diversity index across productive rearrangements. TCRdb limited this immuneACCESS table to in-frame rearrangements with V and J called. A share of clones is missing; checked studies link under half to unresolved V genes, and the rest is unexplained. The V and J calls and clone size come from that table; D and trimming were worked out from the DNA. The sample records more than 110,000 clones, 70% to 80% of which are singletons. The top ten constitute approximately 4% of the sample.

Collaborating institutions collected whole blood in K2EDTA tubes following their own protocols. For TCRbeta analysis, collaborator samples were shipped as frozen whole blood, as isolated PBMCs, or as DNA extracted from either sample type. The cysteine opens and the phenylalanine closes a CDR3 of 14 amino acids. Of the read, only the CDR3 DNA is kept; its 42 bases are in frame from base 1. Based on the germline V gene, the CDR1 and CDR2 sequences are SGHVS and FQNEAQ. V is pared back by 5 bases and J by 2 bases, with 13 bases lying between the germline termini. Sequenced: peripheral blood. This receptor chain uses TRBV7-8 and TRBJ2-7; matching of 6 bases hints at TRBD2 as the D gene. The TCR was taken from a man between 60 and 75 years old with acute or convalescent COVID-19. The DNA sequence is TGTGCCAGCAGCCCCCAGGAGGGCCCCTACGAGCAGTACTTC. The encoded protein is CASSPQEGPYEQYF.